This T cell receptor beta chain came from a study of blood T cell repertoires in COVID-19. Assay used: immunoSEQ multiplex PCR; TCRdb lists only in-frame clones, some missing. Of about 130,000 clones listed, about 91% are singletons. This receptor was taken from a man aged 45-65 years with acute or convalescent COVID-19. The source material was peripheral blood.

CDR3 protein: CASSQDVYRVKYF. The CDR3 region has the DNA TGTGCCAGCAGCCAAGATGTATACAGGGTCAAGTACTTC. The chain has TRBV14 and TRBJ2-7; a weak D match, TRBD1 (6 bases). The CDR3 is 13 residues long. Deletions cut 0 bases from V and 11 bases from J, with 14 bases between. Looked up from germline, CDR1 is SGHDN and CDR2 is FVKESK.